The rows below give T cell receptor beta chains drawn from one sample of a study of T cell responses to AZD1222 COVID-19 vaccine. This table comes from immunoSEQ multiplex PCR, and its TCRdb copy is limited to in-frame clones, with some not included. Of some 150,000 clones listed, roughly 90% are singletons. The source was peripheral blood, collected on day 0 of AZD1222 vaccination. All receptors derive from an adult in good health. CDR3s include the opening cysteine and the closing phenylalanine or tryptophan. Each record gives: CDR3 protein, CDR3 DNA, clone size, V gene, J gene, D gene. The D gene is left open where the match is weak. Some rows mark clone size as missing; the rest say once, few, many or name a class of expanded clone.

CDR3aa: CASSQETGGSNEKLFF; CDR3nt: TGCGCCAGCAGCCAAGAGACAGGGGGGAGTAATGAAAAACTGTTTTTT; abundance: NA; v_gene: TRBV4-3; j_gene: TRBJ1-4; d_gene: TRBD1
CDR3aa: CAYKPGLRSNEQFF; CDR3nt: TGTGCCTATAAGCCGGGACTCCGGTCCAATGAGCAGTTCTTC; abundance: NA; v_gene: TRBV30; j_gene: TRBJ2-1; d_gene: NA
CDR3aa: CASRPTGGAGSTDTQYF; CDR3nt: TGTGCCAGCAGACCCACCGGGGGAGCGGGCAGCACAGATACGCAGTATTTT; abundance: NA; v_gene: TRBV7-8; j_gene: TRBJ2-3; d_gene: NA
CDR3aa: CASSPKQGPIGYTF; CDR3nt: TGTGCCAGCAGCCCCAAACAAGGACCTATTGGCTACACCTTC; abundance: NA; v_gene: TRBV7-8; j_gene: TRBJ1-2; d_gene: NA
CDR3aa: CASSQQHLVPGQGIYEQFF; CDR3nt: TGCGCCAGCAGCCAACAGCACCTCGTCCCGGGACAGGGGATTTATGAGCAGTTCTTC; abundance: NA; v_gene: TRBV4-3; j_gene: TRBJ2-1; d_gene: TRBD1
CDR3aa: CASSPPPTPNTQYF; CDR3nt: TGTGCCAGCTCACCACCCCCCACACCTAATACGCAGTATTTT; abundance: NA; v_gene: TRBV18; j_gene: TRBJ2-3; d_gene: NA
CDR3aa: CASSVGGRRTDTEAFF; CDR3nt: TGTGCCAGCAGCGTAGGAGGAAGGCGGACGGACACTGAAGCTTTCTTT; abundance: NA; v_gene: TRBV9; j_gene: TRBJ1-1; d_gene: NA
CDR3aa: CASSPRGQGGGYTF; CDR3nt: TGTGCCAGCAGCCCTAGGGGACAGGGAGGTGGCTACACCTTC; abundance: NA; v_gene: TRBV27; j_gene: TRBJ1-2; d_gene: TRBD1
CDR3aa: CASSGGQGTGELFF; CDR3nt: TGTGCCAGCAGCGGGGGGCAGGGCACCGGGGAGCTGTTTTTT; abundance: NA; v_gene: TRBV27; j_gene: TRBJ2-2; d_gene: NA
CDR3aa: CASSFGTGYQPQHF; CDR3nt: TGTGCCAGCAGTTTCGGGACAGGATATCAGCCCCAGCATTTT; abundance: NA; v_gene: TRBV28; j_gene: TRBJ1-5; d_gene: TRBD1
CDR3aa: CASSLGQGVYNEQFF; CDR3nt: TGTGCCAGCAGCTTGGGACAGGGGGTGTACAATGAGCAGTTCTTC; abundance: NA; v_gene: TRBV5-4; j_gene: TRBJ2-1; d_gene: TRBD1
CDR3aa: CASRQQSSGNTIYF; CDR3nt: TGTGCCAGTAGACAGCAGAGCTCTGGAAACACCATATATTTT; abundance: NA; v_gene: TRBV19; j_gene: TRBJ1-3; d_gene: NA
CDR3aa: CASSAPKGYTF; CDR3nt: TGTGCCAGCAGTGCTCCCAAGGGCTACACCTTC; abundance: NA; v_gene: TRBV2; j_gene: TRBJ1-2; d_gene: NA
CDR3aa: CAFIPGRLYGYTF; CDR3nt: TGTGCCTTCATCCCGGGACGCCTCTATGGCTACACCTTC; abundance: NA; v_gene: TRBV30; j_gene: TRBJ1-2; d_gene: NA
CDR3aa: CASSPHRDSPLHF; CDR3nt: TGTGCCAGCTCACCACACCGGGATTCACCCCTCCACTTT; abundance: NA; v_gene: TRBV18; j_gene: TRBJ1-6; d_gene: NA
CDR3aa: CASKRESGSYNEQFF; CDR3nt: TGCGCCAGCAAACGGGAGTCAGGCTCCTACAATGAGCAGTTCTTC; abundance: NA; v_gene: TRBV5-1; j_gene: TRBJ2-1; d_gene: NA
CDR3aa: CASSLSVFGTAESKASGNTIYF; CDR3nt: TGTGCCAGCAGCTTAAGTGTATTTGGGACAGCCGAGAGTAAGGCCTCTGGAAACACCATATATTTT; abundance: NA; v_gene: TRBV7-6; j_gene: TRBJ1-3; d_gene: TRBD1
CDR3aa: CASRVPRDSNQPQHF; CDR3nt: TGTGCCAGCAGGGTCCCGAGGGATAGCAATCAGCCCCAGCATTTT; abundance: once; v_gene: TRBV28; j_gene: TRBJ1-5; d_gene: NA
CDR3aa: CASSLSSGGTEAFF; CDR3nt: TGTGCCAGCAGTTTATCGTCAGGGGGCACTGAAGCTTTCTTT; abundance: once; v_gene: TRBV27; j_gene: TRBJ1-1; d_gene: TRBD1
CDR3aa: CASSLRWENSNQPQHF; CDR3nt: TGTGCCAGCAGCTTAAGGTGGGAGAATAGCAATCAGCCCCAGCATTTT; abundance: NA; v_gene: TRBV27; j_gene: TRBJ1-5; d_gene: NA
CDR3aa: CASSPLVAKPTEAFF; CDR3nt: TGTGCCAGCTCACCGTTGGTCGCGAAACCCACTGAAGCTTTCTTT; abundance: once; v_gene: TRBV18; j_gene: TRBJ1-1; d_gene: NA
CDR3aa: CASSQTQSGAYTDTQYF; CDR3nt: TGTGCCAGCAGTCAAACGCAGAGCGGGGCCTACACAGATACGCAGTATTTT; abundance: NA; v_gene: TRBV5-4; j_gene: TRBJ2-3; d_gene: TRBD2
CDR3aa: CASSIRLAGVGEQYF; CDR3nt: TGTGCCAGCAGCATTCGACTAGCGGGAGTGGGCGAGCAGTACTTC; abundance: NA; v_gene: TRBV7-2; j_gene: TRBJ2-7; d_gene: TRBD2
CDR3aa: CASTGLADTGELFF; CDR3nt: TGTGCCAGCACAGGACTAGCAGACACCGGGGAGCTGTTTTTT; abundance: NA; v_gene: TRBV7-3; j_gene: TRBJ2-2; d_gene: TRBD2
CDR3aa: CASRKSTGIEQYF; CDR3nt: TGTGCCAGCAGAAAATCAACAGGGATCGAGCAGTACTTC; abundance: NA; v_gene: TRBV12-3/TRBV12-4; j_gene: TRBJ2-7; d_gene: NA
CDR3aa: CASSLLAGGTETQYF; CDR3nt: TGTGCCAGCAGCTTACTAGCGGGAGGCACTGAGACCCAGTACTTC; abundance: NA; v_gene: TRBV7-2; j_gene: TRBJ2-5; d_gene: TRBD2
CDR3aa: CASSLDMGLETQYF; CDR3nt: TGTGCCAGCAGTTTGGACATGGGGCTTGAGACCCAGTACTTC; abundance: NA; v_gene: TRBV5-4; j_gene: TRBJ2-5; d_gene: NA
CDR3aa: CASSIGWGNTEAFF; CDR3nt: TGTGCCAGTAGTATAGGCTGGGGGAACACTGAAGCTTTCTTT; abundance: NA; v_gene: TRBV19; j_gene: TRBJ1-1; d_gene: NA
CDR3aa: CASSFMSSGARSNSPLHF; CDR3nt: TGTGCCAGCAGCTTCATGTCGTCAGGGGCTCGGTCTAATTCACCCCTCCACTTT; abundance: NA; v_gene: TRBV11-2; j_gene: TRBJ1-6; d_gene: NA
CDR3aa: CASSLDRGRAYEQYF; CDR3nt: TGTGCCAGCAGCCTGGACAGGGGGCGCGCCTACGAGCAGTACTTC; abundance: NA; v_gene: TRBV6-5; j_gene: TRBJ2-7; d_gene: TRBD1
CDR3aa: CASSFPSGTNYGYTF; CDR3nt: TGTGCCAGCAGCTTCCCTAGCGGGACTAACTATGGCTACACCTTC; abundance: NA; v_gene: TRBV7-9; j_gene: TRBJ1-2; d_gene: NA
CDR3aa: CASSFWGQGRSGANVLTF; CDR3nt: TGTGCCAGCAGCTTTTGGGGACAGGGCAGGTCTGGGGCCAACGTCCTGACTTTC; abundance: NA; v_gene: TRBV7-9; j_gene: TRBJ2-6; d_gene: TRBD1
CDR3aa: CASSLVGGLETQYF; CDR3nt: TGCGCCAGCAGCTTGGTGGGGGGCCTGGAGACCCAGTACTTC; abundance: NA; v_gene: TRBV5-1; j_gene: TRBJ2-5; d_gene: NA
CDR3aa: CSTSKDIYEAFF; CDR3nt: TGCAGCACCTCAAAGGACATATACGAAGCTTTCTTT; abundance: NA; v_gene: TRBV29-1; j_gene: TRBJ1-1; d_gene: NA
CDR3aa: CASSFSVQDYGYTF; CDR3nt: TGTGCCAGCAGCTTCAGTGTTCAGGACTATGGCTACACCTTC; abundance: NA; v_gene: TRBV11-2; j_gene: TRBJ1-2; d_gene: NA
CDR3aa: CASSFQVGLVDTEAFF; CDR3nt: TGTGCCAGCAGCTTCCAGGTAGGCCTGGTCGACACTGAAGCTTTCTTT; abundance: NA; v_gene: TRBV7-6; j_gene: TRBJ1-1; d_gene: NA
CDR3aa: CAWSVGQGGNTIYF; CDR3nt: TGTGCCTGGAGTGTAGGACAGGGGGGCAACACCATATATTTT; abundance: NA; v_gene: TRBV30; j_gene: TRBJ1-3; d_gene: TRBD1
CDR3aa: CASSHGPPQHF; CDR3nt: TGTGCCAGCAGCCATGGTCCTCCCCAGCATTTT; abundance: once; v_gene: TRBV27; j_gene: TRBJ1-5; d_gene: NA
CDR3aa: CASSGSGGRDYGYTF; CDR3nt: TGTGCCAGCAGCGGAAGTGGGGGGCGCGACTATGGCTACACCTTC; abundance: NA; v_gene: TRBV9; j_gene: TRBJ1-2; d_gene: NA
CDR3aa: CAWSVGVTGNYGYTF; CDR3nt: TGTGCCTGGAGCGTTGGGGTTACGGGGAACTATGGCTACACCTTC; abundance: NA; v_gene: TRBV30; j_gene: TRBJ1-2; d_gene: NA
CDR3aa: CASSYEPRTGNSYEQYF; CDR3nt: TGTGCCAGCAGTTACGAGCCTCGGACGGGGAACTCCTACGAGCAGTACTTC; abundance: NA; v_gene: TRBV6-2/TRBV6-3; j_gene: TRBJ2-7; d_gene: NA
CDR3aa: CASSQDRGLKGQGRRDTQYF; CDR3nt: TGCGCCAGCAGCCAAGACCGCGGATTAAAGGGGCAGGGGAGGAGAGATACGCAGTATTTT; abundance: NA; v_gene: TRBV4-3; j_gene: TRBJ2-3; d_gene: NA
CDR3aa: CAISGSEVAGIFTDTQYF; CDR3nt: TGTGCCATCAGTGGATCGGAGGTGGCGGGGATTTTCACAGATACGCAGTATTTT; abundance: NA; v_gene: TRBV10-3; j_gene: TRBJ2-3; d_gene: NA
CDR3aa: CASSPTSGAARETQYF; CDR3nt: TGTGCCAGCAGCCCAACTAGCGGGGCGGCCCGGGAGACCCAGTACTTC; abundance: NA; v_gene: TRBV7-9; j_gene: TRBJ2-5; d_gene: TRBD2
CDR3aa: CASSIVIGQGRDGYTF; CDR3nt: TGTGCCAGTAGTATAGTCATAGGCCAGGGGAGAGATGGCTACACCTTC; abundance: NA; v_gene: TRBV19; j_gene: TRBJ1-2; d_gene: NA
CDR3aa: CASSVSRDFATNEKLFF; CDR3nt: TGTGCCAGTAGTGTGTCCAGGGATTTTGCAACTAATGAAAAACTGTTTTTT; abundance: NA; v_gene: TRBV19; j_gene: TRBJ1-4; d_gene: NA
CDR3aa: CASSRDRRYGYTF; CDR3nt: TGTGCCAGTAGTAGGGACCGCCGGTATGGCTACACCTTC; abundance: NA; v_gene: TRBV19; j_gene: TRBJ1-2; d_gene: NA
CDR3aa: CASSLDRYGYTF; CDR3nt: TGTGCCAGCAGCTTAGACCGGTATGGCTACACCTTC; abundance: NA; v_gene: TRBV7-2; j_gene: TRBJ1-2; d_gene: NA
CDR3aa: CASSQDDQGNGELFF; CDR3nt: TGCGCCAGCAGCCAAGACGATCAGGGGAACGGGGAGCTGTTTTTT; abundance: NA; v_gene: TRBV4-3; j_gene: TRBJ2-2; d_gene: NA
CDR3aa: CASSQDGAGQSYGYTF; CDR3nt: TGTGCCAGCAGCCAAGATGGGGCAGGGCAATCCTATGGCTACACCTTC; abundance: NA; v_gene: TRBV4-2; j_gene: TRBJ1-2; d_gene: NA